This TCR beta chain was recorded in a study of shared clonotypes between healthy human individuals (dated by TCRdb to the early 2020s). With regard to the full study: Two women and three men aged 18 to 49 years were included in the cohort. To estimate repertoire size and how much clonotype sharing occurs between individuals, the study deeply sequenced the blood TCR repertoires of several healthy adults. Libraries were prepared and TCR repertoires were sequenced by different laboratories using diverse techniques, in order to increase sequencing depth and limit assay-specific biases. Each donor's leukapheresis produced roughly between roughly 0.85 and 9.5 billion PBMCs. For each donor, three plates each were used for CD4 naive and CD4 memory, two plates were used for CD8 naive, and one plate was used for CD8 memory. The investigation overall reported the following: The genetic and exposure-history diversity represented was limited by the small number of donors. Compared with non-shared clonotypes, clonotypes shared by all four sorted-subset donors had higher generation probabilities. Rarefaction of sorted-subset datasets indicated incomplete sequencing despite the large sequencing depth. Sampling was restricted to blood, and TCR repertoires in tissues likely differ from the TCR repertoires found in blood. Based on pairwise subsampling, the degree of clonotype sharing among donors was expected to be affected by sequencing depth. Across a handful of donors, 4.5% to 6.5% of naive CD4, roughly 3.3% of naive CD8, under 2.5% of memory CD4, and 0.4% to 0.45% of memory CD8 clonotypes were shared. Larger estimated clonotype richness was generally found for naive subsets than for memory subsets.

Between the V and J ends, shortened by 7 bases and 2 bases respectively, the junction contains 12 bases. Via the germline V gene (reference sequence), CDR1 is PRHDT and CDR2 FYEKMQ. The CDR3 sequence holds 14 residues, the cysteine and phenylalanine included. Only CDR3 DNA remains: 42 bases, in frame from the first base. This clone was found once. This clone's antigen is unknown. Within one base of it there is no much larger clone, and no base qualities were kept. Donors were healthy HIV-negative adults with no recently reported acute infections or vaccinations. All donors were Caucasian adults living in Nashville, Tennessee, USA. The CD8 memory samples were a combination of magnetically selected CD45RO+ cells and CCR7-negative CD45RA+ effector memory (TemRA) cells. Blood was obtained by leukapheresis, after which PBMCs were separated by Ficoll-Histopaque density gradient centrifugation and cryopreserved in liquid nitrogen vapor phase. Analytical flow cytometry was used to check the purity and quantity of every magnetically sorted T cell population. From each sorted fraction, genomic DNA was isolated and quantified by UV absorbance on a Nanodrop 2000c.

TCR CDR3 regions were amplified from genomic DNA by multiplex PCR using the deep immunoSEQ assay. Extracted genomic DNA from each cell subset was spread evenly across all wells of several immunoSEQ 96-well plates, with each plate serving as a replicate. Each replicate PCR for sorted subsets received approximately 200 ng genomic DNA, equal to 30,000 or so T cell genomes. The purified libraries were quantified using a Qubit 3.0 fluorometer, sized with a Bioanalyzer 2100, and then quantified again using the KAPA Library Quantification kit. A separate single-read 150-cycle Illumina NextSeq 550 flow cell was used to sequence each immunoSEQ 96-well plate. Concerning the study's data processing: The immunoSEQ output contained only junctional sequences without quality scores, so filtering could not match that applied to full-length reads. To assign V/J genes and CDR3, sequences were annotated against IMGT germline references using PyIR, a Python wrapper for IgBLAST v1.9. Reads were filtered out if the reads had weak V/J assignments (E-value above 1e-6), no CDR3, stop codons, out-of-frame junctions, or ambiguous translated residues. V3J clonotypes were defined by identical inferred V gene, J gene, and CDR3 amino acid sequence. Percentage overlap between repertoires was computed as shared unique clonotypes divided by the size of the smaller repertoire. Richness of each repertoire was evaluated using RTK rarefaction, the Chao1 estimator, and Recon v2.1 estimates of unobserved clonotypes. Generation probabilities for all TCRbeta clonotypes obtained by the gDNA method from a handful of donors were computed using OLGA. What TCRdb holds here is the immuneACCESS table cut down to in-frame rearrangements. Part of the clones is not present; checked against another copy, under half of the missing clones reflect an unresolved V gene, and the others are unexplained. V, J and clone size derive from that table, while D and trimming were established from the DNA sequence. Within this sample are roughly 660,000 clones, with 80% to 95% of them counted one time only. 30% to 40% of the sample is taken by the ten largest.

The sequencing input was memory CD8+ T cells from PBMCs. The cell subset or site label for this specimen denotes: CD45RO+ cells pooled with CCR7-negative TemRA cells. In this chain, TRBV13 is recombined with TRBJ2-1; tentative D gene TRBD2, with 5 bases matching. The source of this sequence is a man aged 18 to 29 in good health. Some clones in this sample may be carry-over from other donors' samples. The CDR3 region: CASKSGITYNEQFF. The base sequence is TGTGCCAGCAAGTCGGGAATCACCTACAATGAGCAGTTCTTC.